This TCR beta chain was captured by sequencing in a study of T cells in Graves' hyperthyroidism and ophthalmopathy. The TCR beta CDR3 regions underwent amplification using RNA transcripts as the source. During a first-round RT-PCR of the TCR CDR3, the HTBI primer set was used. TCRdb reanalysed the multiplex PCR reads using MiXCR and keeps one entry per CDR3 protein. The sample carries hundreds of thousands of distinct CDR3 sequences, roughly 25% recorded once. The CDR3 is made up of 14 amino acids. Deletions cut 5 bases from V and 12 bases from J, with 20 bases between. Per germline, CDR1 SGHNT and CDR2 YENEEA. Orbital computed tomography, thyroid ultrasound, serum thyroxine and TRAb, and clinical symptoms together informed the diagnoses. Each 10 ml fresh peripheral blood draw supplied the PBMCs. This clonotype appeared a few times.

V gene TRBV11-3 combines with J gene TRBJ2-1; D perhaps matches TRBD2 (6 bases). This receptor was identified in a man in his fifties with Graves' hyperthyroidism. Sequencing input: blood. The CDR3 protein is CASSPRTGEKGQFF. The CDR3 coding sequence is TGTGCCAGCAGCCCCAGGACGGGGGAAAAGGGGCAGTTCTTC.